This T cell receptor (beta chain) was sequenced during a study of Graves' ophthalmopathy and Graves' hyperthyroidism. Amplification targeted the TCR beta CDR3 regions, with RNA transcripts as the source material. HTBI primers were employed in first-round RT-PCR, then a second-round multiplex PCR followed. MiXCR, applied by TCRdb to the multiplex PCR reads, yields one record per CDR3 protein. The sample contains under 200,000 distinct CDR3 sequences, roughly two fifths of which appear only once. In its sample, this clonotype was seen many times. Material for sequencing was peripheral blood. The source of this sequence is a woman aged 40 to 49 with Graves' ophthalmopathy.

The DNA for the CDR3 is TGCAGTGCTAGAGGCCTACTAGACGATCGGTCAGATACGCAGTATTTT. This gives the protein CSARGLLDDRSDTQYF. The chain carries TRBV20-1 and TRBJ2-3; weak D call: TRBD2 (5 bases). Looked up from germline, CDR1 is DFQATT and CDR2 is SNEGSKA (reference sequence). Trimming left V 1 base short and J 4 bases short, with 18 bases between. This CDR3 region has 16 residues.